The 19 T cell receptor beta chains below were found in one sample sequenced in a study of identifying expanded T cells in peripheral blood. Profiled with immunoSEQ multiplex PCR; TCRdb holds only in-frame clones, not every one. The sample contains 90,000 to 110,000 clones, about 87% of which appear only once. The sample consisted of blood. The receptor source for this set is a person between 18 and 75 years old in good health.

The chain joins TRBV7-2 to TRBJ1-2; D not resolved. V lost 5 bases and J 9 bases, leaving 25 bases between the germline ends. The CDR3 runs 16 residues. CDR1 and CDR2 (germline): SGHTA, FQGNSA. CDR3 region: CASSPQIIGPGRSYTF. CDR3 coding DNA: TGTGCCAGCAGCCCCCAGATTATAGGTCCAGGACGGAGCTACACCTTC.

The V and J genes are TRBV20-1 and TRBJ2-3; no clear D. The germline V gene encodes CDR1 DFQATT and CDR2 SNEGSKA (reference sequence). This CDR3 comprises 8 residues. The CDR3: CMTNTQYF. The CDR3 DNA follows: TGCATGACGAATACGCAGTATTTT.

This clone was seen many times. The rearrangement links TRBV7-2 to TRBJ2-7; TRBD2 aligns across 10 bases. Per germline, CDR1 SGHTA and CDR2 FQGNSA. Losses at the gene ends were 6 bases for V and 4 bases for J; bases not matched to a gene: 9. The CDR3 runs to 15 residues. CDR3 in amino acids: CASRYRLAGDYEQYF. CDR3 sequence (DNA): TGTGCCAGCAGGTATCGTCTAGCGGGAGATTACGAGCAGTACTTC.

This chain uses TRBV10-1 with TRBJ2-7; 12 nucleotides align to TRBD2. This CDR3 is 18 amino acids long. Germline assignment: CDR1 WNHNN and CDR2 SYGVQD (reference sequence). The V segment lost 0 bases and the J segment 6 bases; nucleotides outside the gene matches: 12. The CDR3 DNA follows: TGCGCCAGCAGTGAGTCGAGTCTAGCGGGAGGGCCTGATGTCGAGCAGTACTTC. It yields the protein CASSESSLAGGPDVEQYF.

The chain employs TRBV4-2 and TRBJ2-2, with D tentatively TRBD1 (6 bases). Per the germline V gene, CDR1 is LGHNA and CDR2 is YNFKEQ. The length of the CDR3 is 15 residues. V shed 2 bases and J shed 5 bases, with 12 bases lying between them. In DNA, the CDR3 is TGTGCCAGCAGCCAACCCCGACAGGCAACCGGGGAGCTGTTTTTT. Its translation is CASSQPRQATGELFF.

The V gene is TRBV2, the J gene TRBJ1-1; a weak D match, TRBD1 (5 bases). The V and J ends lost 6 bases and 5 bases respectively, with 19 bases between them. The CDR3 consists of 15 residues. The germline gives CDR1 SNHLY, CDR2 FYNNEI. The CDR3 here is CASSRELSGGTEAFF. The CDR3 DNA is TGTGCCAGCAGCAGGGAGTTGAGTGGGGGAACTGAAGCTTTCTTT.

V usage is TRBV2 and J usage is TRBJ2-5; D call uncertain. The CDR3 loop spans 13 amino acids. V dropped 2 bases and J dropped 1 base, with 5 bases sitting between them. Per germline, CDR1 SNHLY and CDR2 FYNNEI. The CDR3 reads CASSELRQETQYF. The CDR3 DNA reads as TGTGCCAGCAGTGAATTACGCCAAGAGACCCAGTACTTC.

The CDR3 loop is CASSYSGGFTEAFF. CDR3 bases: TGTGCCAGCAGTTACTCGGGGGGGTTCACTGAAGCTTTCTTT. V and J are TRBV6-6 and TRBJ1-1; a possible D gene is TRBD1 (5 bases). Per the germline V gene, CDR1 is MNHNY and CDR2 is SVGAGI (reference sequence). The CDR3 sequence is 14 residues long. V dropped 0 bases and J dropped 4 bases, with 9 bases sitting between them.

The genes are TRBV6-5 and TRBJ2-1; D unclear. V lost 0 bases, J lost 5 bases, and 11 bases lay in between. Germline lookup yields CDR1 MNHEY and CDR2 SVGAGI. CDR3 size: 15 residues. DNA of the CDR3: TGTGCCAGCAGTTACTCCGGCAGCCCAAACAATGAGCAGTTCTTC. Amino acids: CASSYSGSPNNEQFF.

This chain links TRBV11-3 with TRBJ2-7; D not resolved. The germline V and J ends were trimmed by 0 bases and 0 bases, with 3 bases remaining between them. This CDR3 has 13 amino acids. Germline assignment: CDR1 SGHNT and CDR2 YENEEA. In DNA, the CDR3 is TGTGCCAGCAGCTTAGAACCCTCCTACGAGCAGTACTTC. Protein: CASSLEPSYEQYF.

The rearrangement uses TRBV18 and TRBJ2-7; a possible D gene is TRBD1 (5 bases). V gave up 5 bases and J gave up 6 bases, with 11 bases separating them. This CDR3 is 12 amino acids long. Germline CDR1 is KGHSH and CDR2 is LQKENI. For the CDR3, the DNA is TGTGCCAGCTCAACCAGGGTTTCCGAGCAGTACTTC. Residues: CASSTRVSEQYF.

CDR3 bases: TGTGCCAGCAGCTCCATCCCCGGTGGGCAGGGGGCCACCGGGGAGCTGTTTTTT. Translation: CASSSIPGGQGATGELFF. This rearrangement joins TRBV7-9 to TRBJ2-2; 8 bases map to TRBD1. The germline gives CDR1 SEHNR, CDR2 FQNEAQ (reference sequence). Trimming at V came to 4 bases and at J to 4 bases, leaving 14 bases not matched to a gene. The CDR3 contains 18 residues.

The V call is TRBV18, the J call TRBJ1-5, with D perhaps matching TRBD1 (5 bases). The CDR3 covers 16 residues. V shed 0 bases and J shed 2 bases, with 11 bases lying between them. The germline V gene encodes CDR1 KGHSH and CDR2 LQKENI. The CDR3 loop is CASSPPGRGGNQPQHF. The CDR3 nucleotides are TGTGCCAGCTCACCACCGGGTAGGGGAGGCAATCAGCCCCAGCATTTT.

This sequence joins TRBV6-5 and TRBJ2-2; D remains unclear. Trimming cost V 7 bases and J 4 bases, with 16 bases left between them. The germline gives CDR1 MNHEY, CDR2 SVGAGI. This CDR3 has 15 residues. This chain's CDR3 is CASTFNGVSTGELFF. The CDR3 DNA reads as TGTGCCAGCACGTTTAATGGGGTTAGCACCGGGGAGCTGTTTTTT.

The chain recombines TRBV28 with TRBJ2-7; D is unclear. Trimming removed 7 bases at V and 2 bases at J, with 12 bases between. This CDR3 is 13 amino acids long. In germline, CDR1 is MDHEN, CDR2 SYDVKM. For the CDR3, the DNA is TGTGCCAGCATCTCCCAGGAACCCTACGAGCAGTACTTC. Its translation is CASISQEPYEQYF. The whole variable domain, remainder taken from reference TRBV28 and TRBJ2-7, is DVKVTQSSRYLVKRTGEKVFLECVQDMDHENMFWYRQDPGLGLRLIYFSYDVKMKEKGDIPEGYSVSREKKERFSLILESASTNQTSMYLCASISQEPYEQYFGPGTRLTVT.

The chain joins TRBV5-4 to TRBJ2-3; perhaps TRBD2 as D (5 bases). V lost 5 bases and J lost 1, with 14 bases in between. The CDR3 runs to 15 residues. CDR1 is SGHNT and CDR2 is YYREEE in the germline V gene (reference sequence). The CDR3 region is CASRDPSPGTDTQYF. CDR3 in DNA: TGTGCCAGCAGGGACCCTAGCCCTGGCACAGATACGCAGTATTTT.

The V call is TRBV28, the J call TRBJ2-3; a possible D gene is TRBD2 (5 bases). CDR3 length: 16 residues. Trimming stripped 6 bases from V and 1 base from J, with 17 bases between. Germline V lookup: CDR1 MDHEN, CDR2 SYDVKM. In nucleotides, the CDR3 is TGTGCCAGCAGACCCTGGGGTGGGAGCGGCACAGATACGCAGTATTTT. Its protein product is CASRPWGGSGTDTQYF.

V usage is TRBV5-8 and J usage is TRBJ2-7, with 9 bases aligning to TRBD1. The CDR3 is made up of 14 amino acids. J lost 6 bases, V lost 4 bases, and 8 bases had no gene match. The germline CDR1 and CDR2 sequences are SGHTS and YDEGEE. CDR3 in amino acids: CASSVRQGVGEQYF. CDR3 coding DNA: TGTGCCAGCAGCGTGCGACAGGGGGTGGGCGAGCAGTACTTC.

This rearrangement joins TRBV11-2 to TRBJ1-1; 9 positions match TRBD1. V lost 3 bases, J lost 4 bases, and 6 bases stayed unmatched. The CDR3 has 15 amino acids. The germline gives CDR1 SGHAT, CDR2 FQNNGV. Here the CDR3 DNA reads TGTGCCAGCAGCTTGGAGGGACAGGGAGGCACTGAAGCTTTCTTT. This encodes CASSLEGQGGTEAFF.